Shown below are 30 T cell receptor beta chains from a single sample sequenced in a study of blood T cell repertoires in COVID-19. This table comes from immunoSEQ multiplex PCR, and its TCRdb copy is limited to in-frame clones, with some not included. The profile shows about 320,000 clones, 85% of them singletons. Sequences were obtained from PBMCs or T cells enriched from blood (not recorded which). These receptors were obtained from a woman aged 30 to 39 who had been exposed to COVID-19.

V is TRBV9 and J is TRBJ1-6; D remains unclear. CDR1 is SGDLS, CDR2 YYNGEE, per germline. The CDR3 contains 14 residues. V dropped 4 bases and J dropped 2 bases, with 7 bases sitting between them. CDR3 in amino acids: CASSPGTYNSPLHF. The CDR3 DNA follows: TGTGCCAGCAGCCCGGGGACCTATAATTCACCCCTCCACTTT.

This clone was detected only a few times. The J gene is TRBJ2-7, the V gene TRBV4-2; 10 nucleotides agree with TRBD1. The CDR3 covers 17 residues. Germline lookup yields CDR1 LGHNA and CDR2 YNFKEQ. V gave up 0 bases and J gave up 1 base; unmatched junction bases: 6. The CDR3 is CASSQEGTGALSYEQYF. In nucleotides, the CDR3 is TGTGCCAGCAGCCAAGAGGGGACAGGGGCCCTTTCCTACGAGCAGTACTTC.

The chain joins TRBV3-1 (or the pseudogene TRBV3-2) to TRBJ1-1; D gene ambiguous. This CDR3 comprises 12 residues. CDR1 LGHDT and CDR2 YNNKEL come from the germline V gene (reference sequence). Trimming pared 1 base from V and 3 bases from J, leaving 3 bases between. CDR3: CASSQADTEAFF. Here the CDR3 DNA reads TGTGCCAGCAGCCAAGCTGACACTGAAGCTTTCTTT.

V is TRBV7-2 and J is TRBJ2-5, with D possibly TRBD2 on 6 matching bases. The V gene's germline CDR1 is SGHTA and CDR2 FQGNSA. The CDR3 is 15 residues long. V was shortened by 6 bases and J by 4 bases, with 18 bases between the two germline ends. For the CDR3, the DNA is TGTGCCAGCAGTGGCTACTTGAGGAGGGGAGAGACCCAGTACTTC. Translated, it gives CASSGYLRRGETQYF.

Regarding this clone: The same CDR3 is also encoded by other DNA sequences in this sample. The gene calls are TRBV20-1 and TRBJ2-5; TRBD1 matches 7 bases. Per germline, CDR1 DFQATT and CDR2 SNEGSKA (reference sequence). This CDR3 contains 13 residues. V gave up 3 bases and J gave up 2 bases; unmatched junction bases: 3. CDR3 amino acids: CSASRTGQETQYF. The CDR3 coding sequence is TGCAGTGCTAGTAGGACAGGACAAGAGACCCAGTACTTC.

This clone was counted a few times. V is TRBV19 and J is TRBJ1-1; possibly TRBD1 for D (6 bases). The CDR3 has 13 residues. Germline assignment: CDR1 LNHDA and CDR2 SQIVND (reference sequence). Trimming left V 3 bases short and J 8 bases short, with 13 bases between. In DNA form, the CDR3 reads TGTGCCAGTAGTATCTACAGGGATCAGGAAGCTTTCTTT. Translation: CASSIYRDQEAFF.

The chain couples TRBV11-1 to TRBJ1-5; D is unresolved. Germline V gene lookup returns CDR1 SGHAT and CDR2 FQDESV (reference sequence). This CDR3 comprises 14 residues. V was shortened by 1 base and J by 4 bases, with 8 bases between the two germline ends. Here the CDR3 reads CASSLGNGNQPQHF. The CDR3 DNA reads TGTGCCAGCAGCTTAGGTAACGGGAATCAGCCCCAGCATTTT.

The CDR3 loop is CASSEAVSGADGYTF. For the CDR3, the DNA is TGTGCCAGCAGTGAAGCGGTCAGCGGGGCTGATGGCTACACCTTC. The chain links TRBV2 to TRBJ1-2; D possibly corresponds to TRBD1 (5 bases). The V end was cut by 0 bases, the J end by 6 bases, with 14 bases between. The CDR3 extends over 15 amino acids. Germline assignment: CDR1 SNHLY and CDR2 FYNNEI.

The genes are TRBV20-1 and TRBJ1-1; tentative D call: TRBD1 (5 bases). The germline V gene has CDR1 DFQATT and CDR2 SNEGSKA (reference sequence). Trimming cost V 4 bases and J 10 bases, with 10 bases left between them. The CDR3 sequence is 10 residues long. Written as DNA, the CDR3 is TGCAGTGCTAAAGACAGTGCAGCTTTCTTT. Amino acids: CSAKDSAAFF.

V is TRBV27 and J is TRBJ2-5, with D perhaps matching TRBD2 (6 bases). Germline V gene data show CDR1 as MNHEY and CDR2 as SMNVEV (reference sequence). The CDR3 consists of 13 residues. The V gene lost 2 bases and the J gene lost 6 bases, with 10 bases spanning the gap. DNA of the CDR3: TGTGCCAGCAGTTTAGAGCGGGCCAAGACCCAGTACTTC. Protein sequence: CASSLERAKTQYF.

This clone was detected only a few times. CDR3 DNA: TGTGCCAGCAGTACCAGGACAGGGCCCCTTCTAGCTAACTATGGCTACACCTTC. Translating it yields CASSTRTGPLLANYGYTF. V and J are TRBV27 and TRBJ1-2; 8 nucleotides line up with TRBD1. The CDR3 is 18 amino acids. Germline V gene data show CDR1 as MNHEY and CDR2 as SMNVEV (reference sequence). J lost 0 bases, V lost 5 bases, and 14 bases had no gene match.

The chain is built from TRBV4-3 and TRBJ1-5; D gene ambiguous. Germline loops: CDR1 LGHNA, CDR2 YSLEER. There are 15 residues in the CDR3. The V end was cut by 0 bases, the J end by 0 bases, with 6 bases between. CDR3 nucleotide sequence: TGCGCCAGCAGCCAAGATTTCCATAGCAATCAGCCCCAGCATTTT. Protein: CASSQDFHSNQPQHF.

The chain is built from TRBV10-2 and TRBJ1-2; 7 nucleotides match TRBD1. The CDR3 sequence is 12 residues long. Trimming cost V 2 bases and J 13 bases; bases outside gene matches: 7. Germline V gene lookup returns CDR1 WSHSY and CDR2 SAAADI. The CDR3 DNA sequence: TGCGCCAGCAGTGAGCCCCTGACAGGGTCCACCTTC. Its protein is CASSEPLTGSTF.

The rearrangement uses TRBV27 and TRBJ2-2; TRBD2 aligns across 12 bases. With 6 bases clipped from V and 6 bases from J, the junction kept 20 bases outside the gene matches. CDR1 and CDR2 from the germline V gene are MNHEY and SMNVEV (reference sequence). The CDR3 spans 20 residues. The CDR3 spells CASRPLTSSGGADYSGELFF. The CDR3, as DNA: TGTGCCAGCAGACCATTAACTTCTAGCGGGGGGGCCGATTATTCCGGGGAGCTGTTTTTT.

J is TRBJ2-7 and V is TRBV30, with D possibly matching TRBD1 (5 bases). The germline gives CDR1 GTSNPN, CDR2 SVGIG (reference sequence). Between the trimmed V and J ends, which lost 2 bases and 1 base, there was a span of 12 bases. The CDR3 has 14 amino acids. DNA for the CDR3: TGTGCCTGGAGTACCAGGGTAGCTTCCTACGAGCAGTACTTC. It encodes CAWSTRVASYEQYF.

This clone was found once. The V and J genes are TRBV6-2 or TRBV6-3 and TRBJ1-2, with 7 bases aligning to TRBD1. The CDR3 spans 16 residues. Germline-derived CDR1 and CDR2 are MNHEY and SVGEGT. V shed 6 bases and J 0 bases; nucleotides not matched to a gene: 10. The CDR3 region is CASSRGQEGANYGYTF. The CDR3 nucleotides read TGTGCCAGCAGCCGCGGACAGGAAGGAGCTAACTATGGCTACACCTTC.

This chain joins TRBV20-1 and TRBJ2-3, with 8 bases lining up with TRBD2. The CDR3 sequence is 16 residues long. The V gene's germline CDR1 is DFQATT and CDR2 SNEGSKA (reference sequence). V gave up 3 bases and J gave up 2 bases; unmatched junction bases: 10. CDR3 nucleotides: TGCAGTGCTAGTGGAGCCGGCGGGGGGCCCACAGATACGCAGTATTTT. Translation: CSASGAGGGPTDTQYF.

The chain carries TRBV2 and TRBJ1-6; 9 positions agree with TRBD1. The CDR3 is made up of 15 amino acids. The V gene's germline CDR1 is SNHLY and CDR2 FYNNEI. After removal of 6 bases from V and 10 bases from J, the junction contained 10 bases not matched to a gene. CDR3 sequence reads: CASRAGQGTSSPLHF. As DNA, the CDR3 is TGTGCCAGCAGAGCGGGACAGGGTACAAGCTCACCCCTCCACTTT.

The rearrangement joins TRBV27 to TRBJ2-1; TRBD2 might be the D (6 bases). The germline gives CDR1 MNHEY, CDR2 SMNVEV (reference sequence). V lost 3 bases and J lost 3, with 12 bases in between. The CDR3 is 15 residues long. CDR3 sequence: CASSFGAGRYNEQFF. Written as DNA, the CDR3 is TGTGCCAGCAGTTTCGGGGCGGGGCGCTACAATGAGCAGTTCTTC.

V usage is TRBV5-1 and J usage is TRBJ2-2; 12 bases are a match to TRBD1. J gave up 5 bases and V 4 bases, and 3 bases lay outside the gene matches. The V gene's germline CDR1 is SGHRS and CDR2 YFSETQ. The CDR3 extends over 15 amino acids. CDR3 bases: TGCGCCAGCAGCGTGGGACAGGGGGCGACCGGGGAGCTGTTTTTT. Protein: CASSVGQGATGELFF.

The chain links TRBV2 to TRBJ1-1; possibly TRBD1 for D (6 bases). Trimming cost V 8 bases and J 2 bases, with 12 bases left between them. The germline gives CDR1 SNHLY, CDR2 FYNNEI. This CDR3 region has 13 residues. The CDR3 sequence is CASRTEGNTEAFF. In DNA form, the CDR3 reads TGTGCCAGCCGGACAGAAGGAAACACTGAAGCTTTCTTT.

This chain links TRBV20-1 with TRBJ1-2; the D gene is possibly TRBD1 (6 bases). This CDR3 contains 12 residues. Deletions cut 3 bases from V and 8 bases from J, with 13 bases between. Germline V lookup: CDR1 DFQATT, CDR2 SNEGSKA (reference sequence). CDR3 sequence: CSASGQLDGYTF. CDR3 in DNA: TGCAGTGCTAGTGGACAGCTAGACGGCTACACCTTC.

CDR3 nucleotide sequence: TGTGCCAGCAGCCACACAGTGAACACCGGGGAGCTGTTTTTT. Protein sequence: CASSHTVNTGELFF. The chain carries TRBV7-2 and TRBJ2-2; D is ambiguous. The germline V gene has CDR1 SGHTA and CDR2 FQGNSA. Deletions cut 5 bases from V and 1 base from J, with 8 bases between. The CDR3 is 14 residues long.

The J gene is TRBJ1-5, the V gene TRBV19; D ambiguous. Trimming took 3 bases from V and 1 from J, leaving 16 bases between them. The CDR3 is made up of 17 amino acids. Germline CDR1 LNHDA, CDR2 SQIVND (reference sequence). CDR3 loop: CASSITRIGGSNQPQHF. The CDR3 coding sequence is TGTGCCAGTAGTATCACGAGGATCGGTGGCAGCAATCAGCCCCAGCATTTT. Filled out from reference TRBV19 and TRBJ1-5, the complete variable domain reads DGGITQSPKYLFRKEGQNVTLSCEQNLNHDAMYWYRQDPGQGLRLIYYSQIVNDFQKGDIAEGYSVSREKKESFPLTVTSAQKNPTAFYLCASSITRIGGSNQPQHFGDGTRLSIL.

The V and J genes are TRBV24-1 and TRBJ2-5; 8 bases match TRBD2. The CDR3 is 15 amino acids. CDR1 and CDR2 from the germline V gene are KGHDR and SFDVKD. The V segment lost 1 base and the J segment 3 bases; nucleotides outside the gene matches: 3. The CDR3, as DNA: TGTGCCACCAGTGATTTTGGACTAGCAGAAGAGACCCAGTACTTC. Its protein product is CATSDFGLAEETQYF.

The chain employs TRBV27 and TRBJ1-2; D gene uncertain. Germline CDR1 is MNHEY and CDR2 is SMNVEV (reference sequence). The CDR3 is 15 amino acids. Trimming cost V 6 bases and J 4 bases, with 18 bases left between them. The CDR3 DNA reads as TGTGCCAGCAGCCTTTCTAGAGGCCTACCCTATGGCTACACCTTC. Translated: CASSLSRGLPYGYTF.

The V and J genes are TRBV6-2 or TRBV6-3 and TRBJ2-5, with D tentatively TRBD1 (7 bases). The CDR3 loop spans 16 amino acids. Trimming took 5 bases from V and 2 from J, leaving 18 bases between them. Looked up from germline, CDR1 is MNHEY and CDR2 is SVGEGT. The CDR3 here is CASSSPGGGRQETQYF. DNA of the CDR3: TGTGCCAGCAGTAGCCCAGGAGGGGGCAGGCAAGAGACCCAGTACTTC.

This clone occurred a few times. The CDR3 nucleotides are TGTGCCAGCAGCAGGGACAGGGTGGGGGATACGCAGTATTTT. Amino acid sequence: CASSRDRVGDTQYF. The chain links TRBV7-9 to TRBJ2-3; TRBD1 agrees at 9 bases. Trimming took 5 bases from V and 6 from J; bases not matched to a gene: 6. In germline, CDR1 is SEHNR, CDR2 FQNEAQ (reference sequence). The CDR3 extends over 14 amino acids.

This rearrangement joins TRBV7-6 to TRBJ2-3; 10 bases match TRBD2. Trimming cost V 1 base and J 1 base; bases outside gene matches: 5. This CDR3 is built from 17 residues. Germline CDR1 is SGHVS and CDR2 is FNYEAQ. In nucleotides, the CDR3 is TGTGCCAGCAGCTTAGGGGCTACTAGCGGGGGCACAGATACGCAGTATTTT. Protein: CASSLGATSGGTDTQYF.

V and J are TRBV12-5 and TRBJ1-1; TRBD1 aligns across 9 bases. Germline CDR1 is LGHNT and CDR2 is FRNRAP. This CDR3 region has 15 residues. V was clipped by 5 bases and J by 1 base; unmatched bases: 5. As DNA, the CDR3 is TGTGCTAGTGGTCCAGGGGACAGGGCGAACACTGAAGCTTTCTTT. Translated, it gives CASGPGDRANTEAFF.